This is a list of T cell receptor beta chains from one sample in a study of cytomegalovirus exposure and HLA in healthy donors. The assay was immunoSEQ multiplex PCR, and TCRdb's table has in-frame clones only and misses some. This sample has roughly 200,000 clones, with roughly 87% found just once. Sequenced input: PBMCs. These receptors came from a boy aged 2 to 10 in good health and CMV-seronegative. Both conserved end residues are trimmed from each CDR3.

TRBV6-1 ASSEGVGMGGSGNQPQH
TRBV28 ASRLQAVHRETQY
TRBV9 ASSARTEAF
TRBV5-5 ASNVAEPNTEAF
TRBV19 ASSIRDTFSSGANVLT
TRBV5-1 ASSLAGGYEKLF
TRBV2 ASMQDGGTGELF
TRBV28 ASRRGTEAF
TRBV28 ASESGGAGKNEQF
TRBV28 ASSDLEAAKNIQY
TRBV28 ASNRNRVEKLF
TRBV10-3 AISDPAGGPETQY
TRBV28 ASSWDSTNQPQH
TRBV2 ASSGPGYTQY
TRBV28 ASSDRGFGEQY
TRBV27 ASSPRRGLRVNQPQH
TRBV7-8 ASSSRTSGAQETQY
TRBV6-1 ASSALLSYGYEQY
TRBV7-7 ASSPGGGLREKLF
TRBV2 ASSLLQGPGELF
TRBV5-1 ASSLQAGSTDTQY
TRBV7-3 ASSFFDGSNRDREFYNSPLH
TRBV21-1 ASSKAQGLDRGNTDTQY
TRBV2 ASRGGHYG
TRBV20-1 SASPAAGYT
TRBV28 ASSGRTGGYTEAF
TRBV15 ATSRGQFTDTQY
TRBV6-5 ASSFGSGEAF
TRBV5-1 ASSLRSSYEQY
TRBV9 ASSPRGVGWAQVGNEQF